Listed below are T cell receptor beta chains from one sample, sequenced in a study of OX40 agonist ivuxolimab in advanced cancers. Repertoires were generated with immunoSEQ multiplex PCR, while TCRdb's copy carries only in-frame clones and drops some. The sample lists tens of thousands of clones; roughly nine tenths were seen once. This sample comprised CD4+ or CD8+ T cells sorted from blood, obtained in a trial of the OX40 agonist ivuxolimab. The receptors here all came from an adult with an advanced solid tumor such as melanoma, head and neck, liver or kidney cancer. The CDR3 runs from the conserved cysteine through the conserved F or W. Fields, in order: clone size, V gene, J gene, D gene, CDR3 DNA, CDR3 protein. D genes are given only for firm matches. Clone sizes are given selectively: once, few, many, or a class where the clone is expanded.

>NA|TRBV6-4|TRBJ2-3|NA
TGTGCCAGCAGTGAAAGAGCATCCACAGATACGCAGTATTTT
CASSERASTDTQYF
>NA|TRBV5-1|TRBJ1-3|NA
TGCGCCAGCAGCTTGGGGCCAGGAGTCTCTGGAAACACCATATATTTT
CASSLGPGVSGNTIYF
>NA|TRBV2|TRBJ2-7|NA
TGTGCCAGCAGTGACGCTGGGGGCGAACAATACGAGCAGTACTTC
CASSDAGGEQYEQYF
>NA|TRBV6-5|TRBJ1-1|NA
TGTGCCAGCAGCCTTTCACGGACTATGAACACTGAAGCTTTCTTT
CASSLSRTMNTEAFF
>NA|TRBV19|TRBJ1-5|NA
TGTGCCAGTAGTTGGGCAGCCGCTCGGGACCAGCCCCAGCATTTT
CASSWAAARDQPQHF
>NA|TRBV4-2|TRBJ2-1|NA
TGTGCCAGCAGCCAAGACTCGATCCGGGACCCTTACAATGAGCAGTTCTTC
CASSQDSIRDPYNEQFF
>NA|TRBV28|TRBJ1-2|TRBD1
TGTGCCAGCAGTTTAAACAGGGGGGTTGATGGCTACACCTTC
CASSLNRGVDGYTF
>NA|TRBV10-3|TRBJ2-1|TRBD2
TGTGCCATCAGTGAGGCTTTCGGGACTAGCGGGGTCGATGAGCAGTTCTTC
CAISEAFGTSGVDEQFF
>NA|TRBV5-6|TRBJ1-1|NA
TGTGCCAGCAGCTTGGGGGTAAACACTGAAGCTTTCTTT
CASSLGVNTEAFF
>NA|TRBV28|TRBJ2-1|NA
TGTGCCAGCAGTCAACTCCGGGACGGGTCCAATGAGCAGTTCTTC
CASSQLRDGSNEQFF
>NA|TRBV2|TRBJ2-5|TRBD2
TGTGCCAGCAGGCAAGAGGGAGGGTTAGAGACCCAGTACTTC
CASRQEGGLETQYF
>once|TRBV27|TRBJ2-2|TRBD2
TGTGCCAGCAGGCTAGCGGGAGGGACCGGGGAGCTGTTTTTT
CASRLAGGTGELFF
>NA|TRBV7-8|TRBJ1-1|NA
TGTGCCAGCAGCCTACGACGGACTGAAGCTTTCTTT
CASSLRRTEAFF
>NA|TRBV29-1|TRBJ2-6|NA
TGCAGCGTTCCCATCGTCTCTGGGGCCAACGTCCTGACTTTC
CSVPIVSGANVLTF
>NA|TRBV12-2|TRBJ2-1|NA
TGTGCAAGTCGCTTAGGGGACAGGAGCAATGAGCAGTTCTTC
CASRLGDRSNEQFF
>once|TRBV18|TRBJ2-1|NA
TGTGCCAGCTCACCACCGTTGAGGGCCAATGAGCAGTTCTTC
CASSPPLRANEQFF
>few|TRBV9|TRBJ1-1|NA
TGTGCCAGCAGCCTCTCCCTGAACACTGAAGCTTTCTTT
CASSLSLNTEAFF
>NA|TRBV11-2|TRBJ2-7|NA
TGTGCCAGCAGCTTAAGCGGGCGTCCCTACGAGCAGTACTTC
CASSLSGRPYEQYF
>few|TRBV19|TRBJ2-2|TRBD1
TGTGCCAGTAACCCGACAGGGGGGAACACCGGGGAGCTGTTTTTT
CASNPTGGNTGELFF
>once|TRBV9|TRBJ2-7|TRBD2
TGTGCCAGCAGCGCCCGGGGGGGGCTAGCGGGAGGGCCGTCTCACGTGTCCTACGAGCAGTACTTC
CASSARGGLAGGPSHVSYEQYF
>NA|TRBV27|TRBJ1-5|NA
TGTGCCAGCAGTTTAAGAGGGGCGATAAATCAGCCCCAGCATTTT
CASSLRGAINQPQHF
>NA|TRBV30|TRBJ1-4|TRBD1
TGTGCCCTTCAGGGGGGAAGGGACGAAAAACTGTTTTTT
CALQGGRDEKLFF
>NA|TRBV5-6|TRBJ1-2|NA
TGTGCCAGCAGCTTGGGACAGGTTAATGGCTACACCTTC
CASSLGQVNGYTF
>NA|TRBV7-7|TRBJ2-1|NA
TGTGCTAGCAGCCCGACGGAATACAATGAGCAGTTCTTC
CASSPTEYNEQFF
>NA|TRBV2|TRBJ2-7|TRBD1
TGTGCCAGCGGAGGAGACAGGGCCTCCTACGAGCAGTACTTC
CASGGDRASYEQYF
>NA|TRBV5-5|TRBJ1-4|TRBD1
TGTGCCAGCAGCCCCTTGGATGGACAGGCAACTAATGAAAAACTGTTTTTT
CASSPLDGQATNEKLFF
>NA|TRBV11-3|TRBJ2-1|TRBD1
TGTGCCAGCAGCACCTGGGACAGCAAGGAGCAGTTCTTC
CASSTWDSKEQFF
>NA|TRBV15|TRBJ2-5|NA
TGTGCCACCAGCAGAGAAGGGGAGAGACAAGAGACCCAGTACTTC
CATSREGERQETQYF
>NA|TRBV18|TRBJ2-1|TRBD2
TGTGCCAGCTCACCACGAGCGGGAGGACAGGAGTACAATGAGCAGTTCTTC
CASSPRAGGQEYNEQFF
>few|TRBV19|TRBJ1-1|NA
TGTGCCAGTAGTATAATGGCAGGGAACACTGAAGCTTTCTTT
CASSIMAGNTEAFF
>NA|TRBV27|TRBJ2-1|NA
TGTGCCAGCAGTGAATATCGGGGTGAGTCCTACAATGAGCAGTTCTTC
CASSEYRGESYNEQFF
>NA|TRBV6-5|TRBJ1-5|NA
TGTGCCAGCAGTTACTCCGGGGAGAGCAATCAGCCCCAGCATTTT
CASSYSGESNQPQHF
>NA|TRBV9|TRBJ2-5|NA
TGTGCCAGCAGCGCCGGGAGCCAAGAGACCCAGTACTTC
CASSAGSQETQYF
>NA|TRBV7-8|TRBJ2-6|TRBD2
TGTGCCAGCAGCTCAATCGGGGGGAGGGCTGGGGCCAACGTCCTGACTTTC
CASSSIGGRAGANVLTF
>NA|TRBV30|TRBJ2-3|TRBD2
TGTGCCTGGACTCCTCAGGGCGGGGGAATTGACACAGATACGCAGTATTTT
CAWTPQGGGIDTDTQYF
>NA|TRBV28|TRBJ2-7|NA
TGTGCCAGCAGTCCTCTCTGGGACCCGAGTAGGGGCTACGAGCAGTACTTC
CASSPLWDPSRGYEQYF
>once|TRBV2|TRBJ1-3|NA
TGTGCCAGCAGTCCAGGACCGGGCTCTGGAAACACCATATATTTT
CASSPGPGSGNTIYF
>NA|TRBV19|TRBJ2-2|NA
TGTGCCAGTAGTCCCGGGGCCACCGGGGAGCTGTTTTTT
CASSPGATGELFF
>once|TRBV29-1|TRBJ1-1|TRBD1
TGCAGCGCTCGACAGGGGGCTACCACTGAAGCTTTCTTT
CSARQGATTEAFF
>NA|TRBV7-2|TRBJ2-5|NA
TGTGCCAGCAGCTTAGACCCGGGACTCTCACTAGAGACCCAGTACTTC
CASSLDPGLSLETQYF
>once|TRBV19|TRBJ2-2|NA
TGTGCCAGTAGTATAAGGGGAAGTGTAGCCGGGGAGCTGTTTTTT
CASSIRGSVAGELFF
>NA|TRBV7-9|TRBJ2-7|NA
TGTGCCAGCAGCTTTATGGGACGGTACTACGAGCAGTACTTC
CASSFMGRYYEQYF
>NA|TRBV4-3|TRBJ2-2|TRBD1
TGCGCCAGCAGCCCCCAACCGTCCGGCAGGGGGCTGTACACCGGGGAGCTGTTTTTT
CASSPQPSGRGLYTGELFF
>NA|TRBV6-5|TRBJ1-2|NA
TGTGCCAGCACCAACGGAGCGGACTATGGCTACACCTTC
CASTNGADYGYTF
>NA|TRBV30|TRBJ2-3|NA
TGTGCCTGGAGTTTTAGCACAGATACGCAGTATTTT
CAWSFSTDTQYF
>NA|TRBV9|TRBJ2-1|NA
TGTGCCAGCAGCGTTCGAGGGGGAAGGTCCTACAATGAGCAGTTCTTC
CASSVRGGRSYNEQFF
>NA|TRBV29-1|TRBJ2-2|NA
TGCAGCGTTGGAACTTTAAACACCGGGGAGCTGTTTTTT
CSVGTLNTGELFF
>NA|TRBV27|TRBJ2-1|TRBD1
TGTGCCAGCAGTTCGAAGGGGTTTGGGGCAGGGGGATACAATGAGCAGTTCTTC
CASSSKGFGAGGYNEQFF
>NA|TRBV9|TRBJ1-1|NA
TGTGCCAGCAGCCCCCGGGCGAACACTGAAGCTTTCTTT
CASSPRANTEAFF
>NA|TRBV2|TRBJ2-1|NA
TGTGCCAGCAGTGGGCCAGGGGGGGCCTACAATGAGCAGTTCTTC
CASSGPGGAYNEQFF
>NA|TRBV27|TRBJ2-1|TRBD2
TGTGCCAGCAGCCCGGGACTAGCGGGAAATGAGCAGTTCTTC
CASSPGLAGNEQFF
>NA|TRBV7-6|TRBJ2-7|NA
TGTGCCAGCAGCTTAATCCCCGATGGTGTCTACGAGCAGTACTTC
CASSLIPDGVYEQYF
>NA|TRBV15|TRBJ1-5|NA
TGTGCCACCAGCAGAGGCGTAAATCCCCAGCATTTT
CATSRGVNPQHF
>NA|TRBV30|TRBJ2-7|NA
TGTGCCTGGAGTAGGGGGGCTTTGTACGAGCAGTACTTC
CAWSRGALYEQYF
>NA|TRBV6-6|TRBJ2-3|NA
TGTGCCGGCGCCACAGAGGGAGATACGCAGTATTTT
CAGATEGDTQYF
>NA|TRBV7-9|TRBJ2-7|NA
TGTGCCAGCAGCTTCGGTTCGACAAACAACGAGCAGTACTTC
CASSFGSTNNEQYF
>NA|TRBV6-1|TRBJ2-7|NA
TGTGCCAGCAGTGACGTGAACTACGAGCAGTACTTC
CASSDVNYEQYF
>once|TRBV14|TRBJ2-1|TRBD2
TGTGCCAGCAGTTTAGCGGGAATTGAGCAGTTCTTC
CASSLAGIEQFF
>once|TRBV6-5|TRBJ1-4|TRBD1
TGTGCCAGCAGACCAGGACAGGGCACTAATGAAAAACTGTTTTTT
CASRPGQGTNEKLFF
>NA|TRBV11-2|TRBJ1-4|NA
TGTGCCAGCAGCTTAGAGGCCCGGGGAGGGTCTAATGAAAAACTGTTTTTT
CASSLEARGGSNEKLFF